This note documents a single T cell receptor beta chain sequence. Antigen unknown. The record originates from a study of cytomegalovirus exposure and HLA in healthy donors. The wider study: Some 85 million unique TCRs from HLA-typed donors were held in an early data release. Findings and limits, study-wide: One variant, a missense change in DCLRE1C, was linked in a later analysis to TCR beta V- and J-gene trimming. Sequencing likely generated an artifact that appeared as a cluster of highly shared sequence variants. The authors assumed roughly uniform sequencing depth across donors for presence/absence analyses.

The V and J ends lost 4 bases and 3 bases, in that order; junction bases with no gene match: 4. This CDR3 has 14 residues. Germline V CDR1 and CDR2: MGHRA, YSYEKL. Both 60 Vbeta primers and 13 Jbeta primers went into the PCR. The method was immunoSEQ multiplex PCR; TCRdb's version includes in-frame clones alone and lacks a portion of them. The table records some 150,000 clones, around four fifths of them present only once. Sequenced material: PBMCs. This TCR came from a middle-aged man in good health and CMV-seronegative. V is TRBV4-1 and J is TRBJ1-1, with 8 bases matching TRBD1. The CDR3 DNA reads TGCGCCAGCAGCCTTATGACAGGGGACACTGAAGCTTTCTTT. Amino acids: CASSLMTGDTEAFF.